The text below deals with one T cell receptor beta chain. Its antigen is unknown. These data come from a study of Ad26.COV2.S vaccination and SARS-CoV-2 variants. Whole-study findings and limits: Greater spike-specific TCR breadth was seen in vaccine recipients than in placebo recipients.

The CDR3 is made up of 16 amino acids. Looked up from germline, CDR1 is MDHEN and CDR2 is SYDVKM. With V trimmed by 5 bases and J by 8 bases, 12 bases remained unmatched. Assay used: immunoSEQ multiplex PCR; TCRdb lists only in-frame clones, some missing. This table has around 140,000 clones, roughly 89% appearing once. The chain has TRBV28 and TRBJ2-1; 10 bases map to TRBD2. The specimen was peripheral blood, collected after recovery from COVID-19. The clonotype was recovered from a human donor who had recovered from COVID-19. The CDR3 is CASSKLAGERMHEQFF. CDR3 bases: TGTGCCAGCAGTAAGCTAGCGGGGGAGAGGATGCATGAGCAGTTCTTC.